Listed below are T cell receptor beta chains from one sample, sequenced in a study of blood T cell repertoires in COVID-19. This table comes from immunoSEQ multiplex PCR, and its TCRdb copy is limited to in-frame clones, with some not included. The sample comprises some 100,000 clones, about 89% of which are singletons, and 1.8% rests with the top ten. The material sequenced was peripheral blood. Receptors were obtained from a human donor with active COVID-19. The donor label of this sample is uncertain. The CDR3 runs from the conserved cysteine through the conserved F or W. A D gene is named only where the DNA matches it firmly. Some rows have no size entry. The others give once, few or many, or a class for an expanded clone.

TGCGCCAGCAGCTATGAGCCCCAGGGGGCATACACTGAAGCTTTCTTT	CASSYEPQGAYTEAFF	16	TRBV5-1	TRBJ1-1	TRBD1	-
TGCGCCAGCAGCTTGGTGGACGGGGGGCGAATGAATACGCAGTATTTT	CASSLVDGGRMNTQYF	16	TRBV5-1	TRBJ2-3	-	-
TGTGCCTGGAGTGGTGACGGGAAAAACTATGGCTACACCTTC	CAWSGDGKNYGYTF	14	TRBV30	TRBJ1-2	-	-
TGTGCCAGCAGAAGAGGCGGACAGGGGAGTCCATCACCCCTCCACTTT	CASRRGGQGSPSPLHF	16	TRBV19	TRBJ1-6	TRBD1	-
TGTGCCAGCAGCCGCACCTTTACAGGGATGGACGAGCAGTACTTC	CASSRTFTGMDEQYF	15	TRBV3-1/TRBV3-2	TRBJ2-7	-	-
TGTGCCAGCAGCTTGGTCACCGCGGGGGGGCTGAACTTC	CASSLVTAGGLNF	13	TRBV5-4	TRBJ2-5	TRBD2	-
TGTGCCAGCAGCTCCCCCCCAGCAGATACGCAGTATTTT	CASSSPPADTQYF	13	TRBV5-4	TRBJ2-3	-	-
TGTGCCAGCAGCCGGGAGTCTACCTACGAGCAGTACTTC	CASSRESTYEQYF	13	TRBV9	TRBJ2-7	-	-
TGTGCCAGCAATCTGGGGACAGCGGAGACCCAGTACTTC	CASNLGTAETQYF	13	TRBV12-3/TRBV12-4	TRBJ2-5	TRBD1	-
TGTGCCAGCAGCTCTCAACTAGCGGGGGGCTCGTCACTACTAGCCAAAAACATTCAGTACTTC	CASSSQLAGGSSLLAKNIQYF	21	TRBV7-8	TRBJ2-4	TRBD2	-
TGTGCCAGCAGCCCCCGGACAGGGTTAATCGACGAGCAGTACTTC	CASSPRTGLIDEQYF	15	TRBV5-4	TRBJ2-7	TRBD1	-
TGTGCCAGCAGTGCCGGGACAGGGGGCGAGCAGTACTTC	CASSAGTGGEQYF	13	TRBV6-2/TRBV6-3	TRBJ2-7	TRBD1	once
TGTGCCAGCGGCAGGGCTAGCACAGATACGCAGTATTTT	CASGRASTDTQYF	13	TRBV28	TRBJ2-3	-	-